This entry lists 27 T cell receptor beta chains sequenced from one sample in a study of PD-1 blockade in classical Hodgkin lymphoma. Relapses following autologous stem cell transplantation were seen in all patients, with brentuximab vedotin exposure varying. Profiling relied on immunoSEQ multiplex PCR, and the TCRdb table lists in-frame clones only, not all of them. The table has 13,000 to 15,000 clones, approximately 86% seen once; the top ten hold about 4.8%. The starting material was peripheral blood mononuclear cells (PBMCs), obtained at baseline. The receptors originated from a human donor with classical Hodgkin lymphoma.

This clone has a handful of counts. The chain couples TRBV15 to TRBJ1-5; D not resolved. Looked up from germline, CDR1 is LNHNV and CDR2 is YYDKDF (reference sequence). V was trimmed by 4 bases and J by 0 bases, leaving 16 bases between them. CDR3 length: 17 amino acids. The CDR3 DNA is TGTGCCACCAGCAAAACGGGCCTTTTCCTTAGCAATCAGCCCCAGCATTTT. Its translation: CATSKTGLFLSNQPQHF.

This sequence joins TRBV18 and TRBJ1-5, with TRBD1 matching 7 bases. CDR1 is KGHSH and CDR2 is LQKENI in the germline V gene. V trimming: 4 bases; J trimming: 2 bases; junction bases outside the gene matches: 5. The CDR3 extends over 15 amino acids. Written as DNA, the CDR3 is TGTGCCAGCTCACAAGACGGACAGGGCAATCAGCCCCAGCATTTT. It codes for CASSQDGQGNQPQHF. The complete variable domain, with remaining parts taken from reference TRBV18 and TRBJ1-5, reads NAGVMQNPRHLVRRRGQEARLRCSPMKGHSHVYWYRQLPEEGLKFMVYLQKENIIDESGMPKERFSAEFPKEGPSILRIQQVVRGDSAAYFCASSQDGQGNQPQHFGDGTRLSIL.

The CDR3 is CASATPGGRAGEQYF. The CDR3 bases are TGTGCTAGTGCCACTCCCGGAGGCAGGGCGGGGGAGCAGTACTTC. The chain combines TRBV12-5 with TRBJ2-7, with D maybe TRBD2 (6 bases). The CDR3 has 15 residues. Trimming left V 7 bases short and J 7 bases short, with 23 bases between. Germline lookup yields CDR1 LGHNT and CDR2 FRNRAP. The full variable domain, in which reference TRBV12-5 and TRBJ2-7 provide the parts outside the CDR3, is DARVTQTPRHKVTEMGQEVTMRCQPILGHNTVFWYRQTMMQGLELLAYFRNRAPLDDSGMPKDRFSAEMPDATLATLKIQPSEPRDSAVYFCASATPGGRAGEQYFGPGTRLTVT.

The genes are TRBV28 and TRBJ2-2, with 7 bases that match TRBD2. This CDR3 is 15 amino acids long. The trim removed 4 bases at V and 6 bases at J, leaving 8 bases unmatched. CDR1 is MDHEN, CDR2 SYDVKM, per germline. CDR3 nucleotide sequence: TGTGCCAGCAGTTATGTAGCGGGCGGGGCCGGGGAGCTGTTTTTT. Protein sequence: CASSYVAGGAGELFF.

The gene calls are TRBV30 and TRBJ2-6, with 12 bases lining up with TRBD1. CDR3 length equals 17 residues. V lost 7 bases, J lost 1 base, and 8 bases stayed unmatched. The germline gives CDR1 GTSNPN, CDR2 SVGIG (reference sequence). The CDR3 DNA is TGTGCCTTCCACCGGGACAGGGGGCGTTCTGGGGCCAACGTCCTGACTTTC. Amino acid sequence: CAFHRDRGRSGANVLTF.

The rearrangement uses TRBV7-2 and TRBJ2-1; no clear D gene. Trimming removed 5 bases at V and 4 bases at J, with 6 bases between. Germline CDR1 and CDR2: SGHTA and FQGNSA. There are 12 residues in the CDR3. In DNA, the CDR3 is TGTGCCAGCAGCGACCCTTACAATGAGCAGTTCTTC. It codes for CASSDPYNEQFF.

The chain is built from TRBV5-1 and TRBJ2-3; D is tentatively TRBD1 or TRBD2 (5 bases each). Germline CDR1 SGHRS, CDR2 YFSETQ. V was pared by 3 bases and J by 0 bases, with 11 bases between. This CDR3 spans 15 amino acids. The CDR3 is CASSSLGVSTDTQYF. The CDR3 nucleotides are TGCGCCAGCAGCTCGTTGGGGGTTAGCACAGATACGCAGTATTTT.

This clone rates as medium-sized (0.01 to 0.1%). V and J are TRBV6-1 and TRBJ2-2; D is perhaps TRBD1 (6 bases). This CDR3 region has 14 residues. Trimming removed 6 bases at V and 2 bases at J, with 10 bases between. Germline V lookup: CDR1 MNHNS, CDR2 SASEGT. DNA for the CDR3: TGTGCCAGCAGCGGGACACCTAACACCGGGGAGCTGTTTTTT. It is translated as CASSGTPNTGELFF.

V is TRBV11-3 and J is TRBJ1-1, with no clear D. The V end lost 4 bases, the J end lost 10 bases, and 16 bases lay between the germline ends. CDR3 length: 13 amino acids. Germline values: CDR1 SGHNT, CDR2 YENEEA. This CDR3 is CASSSVRVVRAFF. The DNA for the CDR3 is TGTGCCAGCAGCTCAGTAAGGGTAGTGAGAGCTTTCTTT.

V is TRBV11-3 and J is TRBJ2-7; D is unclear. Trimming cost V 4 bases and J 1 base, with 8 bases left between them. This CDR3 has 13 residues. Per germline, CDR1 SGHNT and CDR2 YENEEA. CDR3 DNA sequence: TGTGCCAGCAGCTCCCAGGTGTCCTACGAGCAGTACTTC. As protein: CASSSQVSYEQYF.

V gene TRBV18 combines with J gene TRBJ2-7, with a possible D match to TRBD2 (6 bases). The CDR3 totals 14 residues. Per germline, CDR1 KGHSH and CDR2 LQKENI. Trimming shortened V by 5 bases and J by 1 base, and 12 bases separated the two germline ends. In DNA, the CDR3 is TGTGCCAGCTCATGGGACTTCGGATCCTACGAGCAGTACTTC. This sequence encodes CASSWDFGSYEQYF. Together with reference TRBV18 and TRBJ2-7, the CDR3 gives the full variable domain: NAGVMQNPRHLVRRRGQEARLRCSPMKGHSHVYWYRQLPEEGLKFMVYLQKENIIDESGMPKERFSAEFPKEGPSILRIQQVVRGDSAAYFCASSWDFGSYEQYFGPGTRLTVT.

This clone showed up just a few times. CDR3 in amino acids: CAWSDGGGNTEAFF. CDR3 in DNA: TGTGCCTGGAGTGACGGGGGCGGGAACACTGAAGCTTTCTTT. The chain links TRBV30 to TRBJ1-1; a possible D gene is TRBD1 (6 bases). Per germline, CDR1 GTSNPN and CDR2 SVGIG (reference sequence). The CDR3 runs to 14 residues. The V gene lost 1 base and the J gene lost 1 base, with 10 bases spanning the gap.

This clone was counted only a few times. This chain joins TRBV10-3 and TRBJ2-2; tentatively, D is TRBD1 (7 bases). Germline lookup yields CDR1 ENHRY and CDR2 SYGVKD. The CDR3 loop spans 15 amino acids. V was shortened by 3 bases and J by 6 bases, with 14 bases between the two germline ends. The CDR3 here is CAISESQGGSGELFF. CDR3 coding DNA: TGTGCCATCAGTGAAAGTCAGGGGGGTTCCGGGGAGCTGTTTTTT.

The CDR3 nucleotides are TGCGCCAGCAGTGAGTCGACTCGGGGATCACCCCTCCACTTT. Its protein is CASSESTRGSPLHF. The chain carries TRBV10-1 and TRBJ1-6; D is uncertain. Trimming removed 0 bases from V and 10 bases from J, with 10 bases in between. Germline loops: CDR1 WNHNN, CDR2 SYGVQD (reference sequence). The CDR3 runs to 14 residues.

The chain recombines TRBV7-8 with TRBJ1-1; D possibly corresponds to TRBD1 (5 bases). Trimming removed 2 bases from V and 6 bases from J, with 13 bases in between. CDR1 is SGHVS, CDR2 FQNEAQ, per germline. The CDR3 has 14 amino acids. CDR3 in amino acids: CASSLRQRGPEAFF. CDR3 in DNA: TGTGCCAGCAGCTTAAGACAGAGGGGACCTGAAGCTTTCTTT.

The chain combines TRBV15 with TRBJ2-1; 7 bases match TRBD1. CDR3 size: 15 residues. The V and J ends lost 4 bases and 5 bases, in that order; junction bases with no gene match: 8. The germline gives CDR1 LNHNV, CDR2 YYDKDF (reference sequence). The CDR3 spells CATSKAPTGDNEQFF. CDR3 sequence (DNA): TGTGCCACCAGCAAAGCACCCACAGGGGACAATGAGCAGTTCTTC.

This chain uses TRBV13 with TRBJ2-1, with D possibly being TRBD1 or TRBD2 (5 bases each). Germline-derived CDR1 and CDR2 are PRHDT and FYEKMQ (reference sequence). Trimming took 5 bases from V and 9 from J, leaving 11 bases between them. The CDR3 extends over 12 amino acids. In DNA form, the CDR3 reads TGTGCCAGCAGCCTGTGGGGGAGTGAGCAGTTCTTC. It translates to CASSLWGSEQFF.

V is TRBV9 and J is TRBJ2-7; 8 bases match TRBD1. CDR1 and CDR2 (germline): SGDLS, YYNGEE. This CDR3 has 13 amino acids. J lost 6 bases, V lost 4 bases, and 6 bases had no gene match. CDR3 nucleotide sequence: TGTGCCAGCAGCTATGGACAGGGTAGCGAGCAGTACTTC. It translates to CASSYGQGSEQYF.

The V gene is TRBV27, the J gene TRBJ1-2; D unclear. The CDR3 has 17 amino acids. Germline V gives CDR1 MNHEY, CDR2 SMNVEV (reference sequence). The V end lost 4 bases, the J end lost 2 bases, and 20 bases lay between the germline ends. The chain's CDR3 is CASSSKGRRWANYGYTF. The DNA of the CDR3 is TGTGCCAGCAGTTCAAAGGGCAGGAGATGGGCCAACTATGGCTACACCTTC.

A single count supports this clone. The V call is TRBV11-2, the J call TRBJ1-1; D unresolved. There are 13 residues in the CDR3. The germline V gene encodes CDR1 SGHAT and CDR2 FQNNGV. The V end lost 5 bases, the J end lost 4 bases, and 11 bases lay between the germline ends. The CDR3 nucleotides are TGTGCCAGCAGCATCTCCGAAGGCACTGAAGCTTTCTTT. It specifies CASSISEGTEAFF.

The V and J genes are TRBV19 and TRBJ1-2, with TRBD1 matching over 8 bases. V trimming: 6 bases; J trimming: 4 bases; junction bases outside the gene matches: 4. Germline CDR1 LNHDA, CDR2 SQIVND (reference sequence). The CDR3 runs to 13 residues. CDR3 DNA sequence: TGTGCCAGTAGGGAAACAGGGGGCTATGGCTACACCTTC. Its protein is CASRETGGYGYTF.

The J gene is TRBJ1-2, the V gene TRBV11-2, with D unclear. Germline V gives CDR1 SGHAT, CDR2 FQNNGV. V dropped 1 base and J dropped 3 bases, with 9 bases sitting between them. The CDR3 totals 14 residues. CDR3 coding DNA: TGTGCCAGCAGCTTAGGTACGGGATACTATGGCTACACCTTC. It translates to CASSLGTGYYGYTF.

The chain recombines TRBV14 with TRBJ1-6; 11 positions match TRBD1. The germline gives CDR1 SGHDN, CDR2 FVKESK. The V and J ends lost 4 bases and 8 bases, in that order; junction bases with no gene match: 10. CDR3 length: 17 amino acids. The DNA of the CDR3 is TGTGCCAGCAGCCTTCGGGACAGGGGGTTTGCGGATTCACCCCTCCACTTT. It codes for CASSLRDRGFADSPLHF.

As DNA, the CDR3 is TGTGCCAGCAGGGTAGGGGGACCGAGCTCCTACGAGCAGTACTTC. Its protein product is CASRVGGPSSYEQYF. The rearrangement links TRBV28 to TRBJ2-7, with a weak D call TRBD1 (6 bases). In germline, CDR1 is MDHEN, CDR2 SYDVKM. Between the trimmed V and J ends, which lost 6 bases and 0 bases, there was a span of 15 bases. This CDR3 spans 15 amino acids.

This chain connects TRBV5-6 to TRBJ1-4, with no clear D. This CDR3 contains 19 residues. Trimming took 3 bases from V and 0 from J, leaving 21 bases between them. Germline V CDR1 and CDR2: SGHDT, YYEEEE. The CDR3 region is CASSSKAYRGMATNEKLFF. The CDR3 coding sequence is TGTGCCAGCAGCTCGAAGGCCTATAGAGGAATGGCAACTAATGAAAAACTGTTTTTT.

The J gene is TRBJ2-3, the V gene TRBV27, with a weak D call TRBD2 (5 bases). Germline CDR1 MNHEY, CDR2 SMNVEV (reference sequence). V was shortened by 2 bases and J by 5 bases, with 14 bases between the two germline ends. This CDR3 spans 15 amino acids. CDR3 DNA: TGTGCCAGCAGTTTACTAGCAGGTATTTTAGATACGCAGTATTTT. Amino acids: CASSLLAGILDTQYF.

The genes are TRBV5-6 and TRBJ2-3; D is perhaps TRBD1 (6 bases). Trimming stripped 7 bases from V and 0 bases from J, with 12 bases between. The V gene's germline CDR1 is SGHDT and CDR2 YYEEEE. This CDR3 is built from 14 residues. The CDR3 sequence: CASGNRESTDTQYF. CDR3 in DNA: TGTGCCAGCGGGAACAGGGAAAGCACAGATACGCAGTATTTT.